This T cell receptor (beta chain) was sequenced during a study of cytomegalovirus exposure and HLA in healthy donors. PCR employed 60 Vbeta and 13 Jbeta primers. TCRdb keeps only in-frame clones here, not all; method: immunoSEQ multiplex PCR. The sample includes around 120,000 clones, roughly 85% seen only once; the top ten take 0.95% to 1.5%. This clone turned up a few times. Healthy bone marrow donors made up the donor group. Sequencing input: PBMCs. The receptor's source is a boy younger than 18 in good health and CMV-seronegative.

The CDR3 DNA reads as TGTGCCTGGAGTGTCCTAGCGGGCACAGATACGCAGTATTTT. This gives the protein CAWSVLAGTDTQYF. The chain uses TRBV30 and TRBJ2-3; TRBD2 agrees at 7 bases. The germline V gene has CDR1 GTSNPN and CDR2 SVGIG (reference sequence). The length of the CDR3 is 14 residues. The ends lost 0 bases at V and 1 base at J; junction bases unmatched: 1. Full variable domain (rest looked up from reference TRBV30 and TRBJ2-3): SQTIHQWPATLVQPVGSPLSLECTVEGTSNPNLYWYRQAAGRGLQLLFYSVGIGQISSEVPQNLSASRPQDRQFILSSKKLLLSDSGFYLCAWSVLAGTDTQYFGPGTRLTVL.